The T cell receptor beta chain described here comes from a study of CD8+ T cells in alopecia areata. Study-level findings and limits: Alopecia totalis/universalis scalp especially showed more expanded CD8+ clones than normal scalp.

Worth noting for this clone: Its specificity is not known.

Treatment defined: oral pan-JAK inhibitor, 5-10 mg twice daily. Lesional scalp punch biopsies and peripheral blood came from alopecia areata patients. The CDR3 spans 12 residues. The V end lost 4 bases, the J end lost 5 bases, and 11 bases lay between the germline ends. Germline V CDR1 and CDR2: SQVTM, ANQGSEA. Extracted from the samples, RNA was reverse transcribed into cDNA to serve as the sequencing template. Here immunoSEQ multiplex PCR was the method, and the copy in TCRdb shows in-frame clones only, minus some. Of about 190,000 clones in the sample, roughly three fifths were seen once. The sample was CD4+ T cells sorted from blood, taken at week 4, from a patient treated with tofacitinib. The chain is built from TRBV29-1 and TRBJ1-2; D unclear. The source is a human donor with alopecia areata. CDR3 sequence: CSVGRGLYGYTF. The CDR3 DNA is TGCAGCGTTGGACGAGGGTTGTATGGCTACACCTTC.